A selection of T cell receptor beta chains follows, all from one sample in a study of blood T cell repertoires in COVID-19. Measured with immunoSEQ multiplex PCR; TCRdb has only the in-frame clones, and not every one. The sample holds about 180,000 clones, about 87% seen once. Sequencing was performed on peripheral blood. These receptors were obtained from a woman aged 25 to 45 with acute or convalescent COVID-19. CDR3s include the opening cysteine and the closing phenylalanine or tryptophan. A D gene is named only where the DNA matches it firmly. Some rows have no size entry. The others give once, few or many, or a class for an expanded clone.

>TRBV6-5|.|TRBJ1-1|.
TGTGCCACGCAGGGGCGGATGAACACTGAAGCTTTCTTT
CATQGRMNTEAFF
>TRBV5-6|once|TRBJ1-2|.
TGTGCCAGCAGCTCGGACAGTCACTATGGCTACACCTTC
CASSSDSHYGYTF
>TRBV5-6|.|TRBJ2-1|.
TGTGCCAGCAGCCATAAAGTCGGGACCTACAATGAGCAGTTCTTC
CASSHKVGTYNEQFF
>TRBV9|few|TRBJ2-1|.
TGTGCCAGCTCCCGGGAACCCTCCTACAATGAGCAGTTCTTC
CASSREPSYNEQFF
>TRBV5-4|.|TRBJ2-1|.
TGTGCCAGCAGCTCTGCGGGACCCCTAGAGAGCGAGCAGTTCTTC
CASSSAGPLESEQFF
>TRBV28|.|TRBJ2-7|.
TGTGCCAGCGGTGGCCCCGAGCAGTACTTC
CASGGPEQYF
>TRBV7-2|.|TRBJ1-1|.
TGTGCCAGCAGCCCCCAGGGAGAAGCTTTCTTT
CASSPQGEAFF
>TRBV9|.|TRBJ2-3|.
TGTGCCAGCAGCCCGGCGGGGACAGATACGCAGTATTTT
CASSPAGTDTQYF
>TRBV2|.|TRBJ2-3|.
TGTGCCAGCAGTCTTCACGGGCTAGCGAGCACAGATACGCAGTATTTT
CASSLHGLASTDTQYF
>TRBV24-1|.|TRBJ2-5|TRBD2
TGTGCCACCAGTGATCGTAGCGGGAGGGCCGGGGAGACCCAGTACTTC
CATSDRSGRAGETQYF
>TRBV4-1|few|TRBJ1-4|TRBD1
TGCGCCAGCAGCCAAGATCCCGGACGGGAGGGGGCTGAAAAACTGTTTTTT
CASSQDPGREGAEKLFF
>TRBV12-2|.|TRBJ2-7|.
TGTGCAAGTCGCCATTACCGGGACTGGGACTACTACGAGCAGTACTTC
CASRHYRDWDYYEQYF
>TRBV28|few|TRBJ1-5|TRBD1
TGTGCCAGCGGGGTGGGACAGGGTGCCCAGCCCCAGCATTTT
CASGVGQGAQPQHF
>TRBV5-1|.|TRBJ1-2|.
TGCGCCAGCAGCTTGGTAGGCGGCGGCTACACCTTC
CASSLVGGGYTF
>TRBV4-2|.|TRBJ2-3|TRBD2
TGTGCCAGCAGCCGGGGACTAGCGGGAGATACAGATACGCAGTATTTT
CASSRGLAGDTDTQYF
>TRBV5-6|.|TRBJ2-7|.
TGTGCCAGCAGCTCCACACAGCAATTCTCCTACGAGCAGTACTTC
CASSSTQQFSYEQYF
>TRBV28|.|TRBJ1-5|TRBD1
TGTGCCAGCAGTTTGGGGGGCAGGGGGGGCAATCAGCCCCAGCATTTT
CASSLGGRGGNQPQHF